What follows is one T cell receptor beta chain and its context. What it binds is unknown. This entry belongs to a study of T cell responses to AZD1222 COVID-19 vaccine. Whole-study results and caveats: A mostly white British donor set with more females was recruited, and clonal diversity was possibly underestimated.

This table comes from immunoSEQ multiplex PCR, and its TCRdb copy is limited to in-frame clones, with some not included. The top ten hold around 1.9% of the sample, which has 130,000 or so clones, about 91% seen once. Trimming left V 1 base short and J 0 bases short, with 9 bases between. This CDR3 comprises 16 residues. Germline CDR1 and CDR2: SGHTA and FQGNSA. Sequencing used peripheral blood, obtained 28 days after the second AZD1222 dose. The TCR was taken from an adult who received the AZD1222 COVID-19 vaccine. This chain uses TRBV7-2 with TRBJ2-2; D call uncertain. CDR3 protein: CASSLGPRTNTGELFF. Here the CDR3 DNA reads TGTGCCAGCAGCTTAGGCCCCCGGACGAACACCGGGGAGCTGTTTTTT.